This T cell receptor (beta chain) was profiled in a study of a mutant IDH1 vaccine in newly diagnosed glioma. The wider study: Investigators started vaccination 4-6 weeks after radiotherapy alone, or with temozolomide cycles. Earlier care involved radiotherapy, temozolomide, or both, and the majority received both. Weeks 35 and 47 hosted visits V12 and V13, respectively.

In the case of this clone: The antigen remains unidentified.

This table comes from immunoSEQ multiplex PCR, and its TCRdb copy is limited to in-frame clones, with some not included. This sample has fewer than 60,000 clones, with roughly 61% found just once. Documented time point: week 47, end of study. In every dose of vaccine, 300 ug of mutant IDH1 20-mer peptide was given alongside topical imiquimod. This CDR3 is built from 15 residues. CDR1 and CDR2 from the germline V gene are MGHDK and SYGVNS. The germline V and J ends were trimmed by 2 bases and 5 bases, with 15 bases remaining between them. V usage is TRBV25-1 and J usage is TRBJ2-5; D is perhaps TRBD2 (6 bases). Sample: peripheral blood mononuclear cells (PBMCs), taken from a glioma patient whose treatment included an IDH1 peptide vaccine. The clonotype was recovered from a man aged 40-50 years with glioma. Some clones in this sample may be carry-over from other donors' samples. CDR3 loop: CASSERDWWGETQYF. The CDR3 DNA reads TGTGCCAGCAGTGAAAGGGACTGGTGGGGGGAGACCCAGTACTTC. The whole variable domain, remainder taken from reference TRBV25-1 and TRBJ2-5, is EADIYQTPRYLVIGTGKKITLECSQTMGHDKMYWYQQDPGMELHLIHYSYGVNSTEKGDLSSESTVSRIRTEHFPLTLESARPSHTSQYLCASSERDWWGETQYFGPGTRLLVL.